The table lists the clone carrying this TCR beta chain with a few counts. Its antigen remains unidentified. This sample is drawn from a study of regulatory T cells in long-lasting Graves disease. Findings of the study overall: For persistent Graves' patients, TCR diversity was lower than for newly diagnosed ones.

Time point here: persistent/refractory GD, antithyroid drugs over 5 years with positive TRAb. Researchers made the TCR library from RNA that was extracted from PBMCs. The V end lost 2 bases, the J end lost 3 bases, and 23 bases lay between the germline ends. In germline, CDR1 is SGHVS, CDR2 FNYEAQ. The CDR3 extends over 18 amino acids. CDR3-region Arm-PCR and iRepertoire HTBI primers produced the TCR beta libraries. TCRdb called the multiplex PCR reads again in MiXCR, with one record for every CDR3 protein. The profile covers a few hundred thousand distinct CDR3 sequences, with about 23% appearing a single time and 25% to 30% taken by the ten largest.

The chain couples TRBV7-6 to TRBJ2-7; D is possibly TRBD1 (6 bases). This receptor was obtained from a woman in her thirties or forties with Graves disease. This specimen was peripheral blood mononuclear cells (PBMCs), taken when the disease was refractory, from a patient treated with antithyroid drugs. In DNA, the CDR3 is TGTGCCAGCAGCTTAAGAGACGCCGGCCAACAGGGACGCTACGAGCAGTACTTC. Encoded protein: CASSLRDAGQQGRYEQYF.